This T cell receptor (beta chain) was observed in a study of T-cell memory formation after mild COVID-19. Study details: The TCR clusters were mostly specific to one donor.

The CDR3 spans 15 residues. Losses at the gene ends were 0 bases for V and 6 bases for J; bases not matched to a gene: 9. The germline V gene has CDR1 DFQATT and CDR2 SNEGSKA (reference sequence). In TCRdb, the 5' RACE reads were re-called with MiXCR into one record per CDR3 protein. Found here are 350,000 to 500,000 distinct CDR3 sequences, about 22% of them singletons; the top ten hold around 12%. This chain joins TRBV20-1 and TRBJ2-3; 7 bases agree with TRBD2. This TCR came from an adult woman who had mild COVID-19 (a few samples of this study predate the infection). Cell type and time point are not known. The sequenced material came from PBMCs or a T cell subset sorted from them (not recorded which). CDR3 sequence: CSARESPRGEDTQYF. The CDR3 DNA reads as TGCAGTGCTAGAGAGTCGCCTCGGGGGGAGGATACGCAGTATTTT.